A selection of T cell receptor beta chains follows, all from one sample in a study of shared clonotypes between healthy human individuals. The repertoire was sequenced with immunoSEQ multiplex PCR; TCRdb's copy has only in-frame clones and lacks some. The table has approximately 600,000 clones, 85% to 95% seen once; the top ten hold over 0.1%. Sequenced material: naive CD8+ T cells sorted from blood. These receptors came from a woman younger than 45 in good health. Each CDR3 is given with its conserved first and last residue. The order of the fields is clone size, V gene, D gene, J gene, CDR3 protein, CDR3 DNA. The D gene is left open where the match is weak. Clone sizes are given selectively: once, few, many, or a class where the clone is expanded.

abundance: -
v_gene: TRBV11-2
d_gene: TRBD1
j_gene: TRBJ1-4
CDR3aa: CASSADREGANEKLFF
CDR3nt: TGTGCCAGCAGCGCGGACAGGGAGGGGGCAAATGAAAAACTGTTTTTT

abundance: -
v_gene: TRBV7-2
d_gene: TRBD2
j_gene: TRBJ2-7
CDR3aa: CASSFSGRRLEQYF
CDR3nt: TGTGCCAGCAGCTTTAGCGGGAGGAGGCTCGAGCAGTACTTC

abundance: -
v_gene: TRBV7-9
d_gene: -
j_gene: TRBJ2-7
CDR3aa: CASSLVQGPYRYEQYF
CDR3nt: TGTGCCAGCAGCTTAGTACAGGGACCGTACCGCTACGAGCAGTACTTC

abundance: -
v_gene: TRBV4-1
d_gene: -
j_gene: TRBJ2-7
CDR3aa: CASSQPGPQASEQYF
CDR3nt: TGCGCCAGCAGCCAACCGGGTCCCCAGGCAAGCGAGCAGTACTTC

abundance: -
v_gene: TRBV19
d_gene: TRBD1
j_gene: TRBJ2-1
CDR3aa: CASSLGQYNEQFF
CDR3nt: TGTGCCAGTAGTCTGGGACAGTACAATGAGCAGTTCTTC

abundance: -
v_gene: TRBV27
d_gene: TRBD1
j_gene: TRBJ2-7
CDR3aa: CASRGDSLYEQYF
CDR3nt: TGTGCCAGCAGAGGGGACAGTCTTTACGAGCAGTACTTC

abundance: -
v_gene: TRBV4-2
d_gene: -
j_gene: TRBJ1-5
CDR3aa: CASSPSSLQSNQPQHF
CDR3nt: TGTGCCAGCAGCCCTTCCTCCTTACAGAGCAATCAGCCCCAGCATTTT

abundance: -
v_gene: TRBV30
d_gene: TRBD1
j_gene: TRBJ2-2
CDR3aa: CAWDPGTGITGELFF
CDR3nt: TGTGCCTGGGACCCCGGGACAGGTATTACCGGGGAGCTGTTTTTT

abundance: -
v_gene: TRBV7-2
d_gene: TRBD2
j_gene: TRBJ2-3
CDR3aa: CASSGETSGRRDTQYF
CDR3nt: TGTGCCAGCAGCGGAGAGACTAGCGGGAGGCGGGATACGCAGTATTTT

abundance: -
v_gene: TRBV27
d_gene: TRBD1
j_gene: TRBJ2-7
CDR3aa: CASSLGPGQGARYEQYF
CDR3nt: TGTGCCAGCAGTTTGGGGCCTGGACAGGGGGCAAGGTACGAGCAGTACTTC

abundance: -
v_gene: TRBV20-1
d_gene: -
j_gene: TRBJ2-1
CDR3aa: CSGLGYHEQFF
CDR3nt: TGCAGTGGACTCGGCTATCATGAGCAGTTCTTC

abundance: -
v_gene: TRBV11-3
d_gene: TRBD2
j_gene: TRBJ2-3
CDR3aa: CASSLGGSNTDTQYF
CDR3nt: TGTGCCAGCAGCTTAGGCGGGAGTAACACAGATACGCAGTATTTT

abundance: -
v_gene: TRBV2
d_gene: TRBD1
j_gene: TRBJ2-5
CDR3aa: CASMWAPTGKHQETQYF
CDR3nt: TGTGCCTCCATGTGGGCCCCGACAGGGAAGCACCAAGAGACCCAGTACTTC

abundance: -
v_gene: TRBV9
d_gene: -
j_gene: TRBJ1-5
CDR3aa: CASSEGERQPQHF
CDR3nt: TGTGCCAGCAGCGAGGGGGAGAGACAGCCCCAGCATTTT

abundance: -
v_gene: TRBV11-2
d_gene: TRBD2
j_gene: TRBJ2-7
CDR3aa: CASSALRGVGYEQYF
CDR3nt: TGTGCCAGCAGCGCCCTACGGGGGGTGGGGTACGAGCAGTACTTC

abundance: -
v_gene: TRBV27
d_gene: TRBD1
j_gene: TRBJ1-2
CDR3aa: CASSLIRDSDGYTF
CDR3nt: TGTGCCAGCAGTTTAATTAGGGACAGCGATGGCTACACCTTC

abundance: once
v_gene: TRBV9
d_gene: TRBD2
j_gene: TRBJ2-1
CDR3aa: CASSGRDYNYYNEQFF
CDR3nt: TGTGCCAGCAGCGGCCGGGACTATAATTACTACAATGAGCAGTTCTTC

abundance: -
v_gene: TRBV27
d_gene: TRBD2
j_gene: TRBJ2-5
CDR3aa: CASSPQLADSLETQYF
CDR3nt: TGTGCCAGCAGTCCCCAACTAGCGGACTCACTAGAGACCCAGTACTTC

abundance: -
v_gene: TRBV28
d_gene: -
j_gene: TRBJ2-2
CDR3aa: CASSTKRGNTGELFF
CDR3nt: TGTGCCAGCAGCACAAAACGCGGGAACACCGGGGAGCTGTTTTTT

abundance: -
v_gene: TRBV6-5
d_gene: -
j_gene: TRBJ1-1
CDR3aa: CASSYGVTTEAFF
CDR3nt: TGTGCCAGCAGTTATGGGGTGACCACTGAAGCTTTCTTT

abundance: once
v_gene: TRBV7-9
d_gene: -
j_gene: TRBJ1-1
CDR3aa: CASSYPGGNTEAFF
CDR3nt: TGTGCCAGCAGCTACCCGGGGGGGAACACTGAAGCTTTCTTT

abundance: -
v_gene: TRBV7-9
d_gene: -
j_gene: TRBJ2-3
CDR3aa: CASSPGDGRGTDTQYF
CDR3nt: TGTGCCAGCAGCCCCGGGGATGGCAGGGGCACAGATACGCAGTATTTT

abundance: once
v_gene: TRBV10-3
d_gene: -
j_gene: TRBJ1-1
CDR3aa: CAISEPPQGTLEAFF
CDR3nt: TGTGCCATCAGTGAGCCCCCACAGGGAACCCTCGAAGCTTTCTTT

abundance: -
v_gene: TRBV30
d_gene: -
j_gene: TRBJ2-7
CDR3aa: CAWSESQGYEQYF
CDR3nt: TGTGCCTGGAGTGAGAGTCAGGGGTACGAGCAGTACTTC

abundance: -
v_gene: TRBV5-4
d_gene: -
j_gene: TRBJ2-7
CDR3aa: CASSLFDSTYEQYF
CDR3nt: TGTGCCAGCAGCTTATTCGACAGTACCTACGAGCAGTACTTC

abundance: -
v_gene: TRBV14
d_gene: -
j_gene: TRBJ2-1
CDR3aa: CASSQLPNEQFF
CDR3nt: TGTGCCAGCAGCCAATTACCCAATGAGCAGTTCTTC

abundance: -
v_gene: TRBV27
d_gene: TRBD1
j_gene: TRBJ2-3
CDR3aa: CASSFSWDREGTDTQYF
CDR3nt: TGTGCCAGCAGTTTCTCGTGGGACAGGGAAGGCACAGATACGCAGTATTTT

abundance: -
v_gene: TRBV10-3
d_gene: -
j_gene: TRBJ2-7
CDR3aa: CAISESGEQYF
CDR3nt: TGTGCCATCAGTGAGTCGGGGGAGCAGTACTTC

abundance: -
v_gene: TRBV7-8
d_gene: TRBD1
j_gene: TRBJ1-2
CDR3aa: CASSLGGTGGIRGYTF
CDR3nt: TGTGCCAGCAGCTTAGGTGGGACAGGGGGAATTCGTGGCTACACCTTC

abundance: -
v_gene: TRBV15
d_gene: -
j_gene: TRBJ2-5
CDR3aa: CATSREKGTDETQYF
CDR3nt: TGTGCCACCAGCAGAGAAAAGGGGACCGATGAGACCCAGTACTTC

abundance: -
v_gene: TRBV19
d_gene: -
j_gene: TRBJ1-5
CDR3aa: CASSSLGKHQPQHF
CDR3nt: TGTGCCAGTAGCTCTCTGGGCAAACATCAGCCCCAGCATTTT

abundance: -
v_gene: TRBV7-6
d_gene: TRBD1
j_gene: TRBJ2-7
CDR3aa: CASSLYRGDYEQYF
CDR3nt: TGTGCCAGCAGCTTATACAGGGGCGACTACGAGCAGTACTTC

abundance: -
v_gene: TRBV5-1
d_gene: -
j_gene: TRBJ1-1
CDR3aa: CASSLLGTEAFF
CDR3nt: TGCGCCAGCAGCTTGTTAGGCACTGAAGCTTTCTTT

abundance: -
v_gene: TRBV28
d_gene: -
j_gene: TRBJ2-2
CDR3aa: CASSPADYRGGELFF
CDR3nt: TGTGCCAGCAGTCCCGCCGACTATAGAGGCGGGGAGCTGTTTTTT

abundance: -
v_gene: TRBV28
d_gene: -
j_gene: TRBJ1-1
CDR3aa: CASSLTTAEAFF
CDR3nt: TGTGCCAGCAGTTTAACGACAGCTGAAGCTTTCTTT

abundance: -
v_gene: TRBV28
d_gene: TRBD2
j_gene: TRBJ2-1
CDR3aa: CASCRRGGPFIEQFF
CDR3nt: TGTGCCAGCTGTCGACGGGGAGGGCCTTTTATTGAGCAGTTCTTC

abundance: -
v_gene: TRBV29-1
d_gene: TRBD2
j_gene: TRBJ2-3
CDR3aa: CSVVTSGSRADTQYF
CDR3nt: TGCAGCGTTGTTACTAGCGGGAGCAGGGCAGATACGCAGTATTTT

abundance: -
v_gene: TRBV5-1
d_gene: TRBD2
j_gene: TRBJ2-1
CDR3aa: CASSLTSGTGTYNEQFF
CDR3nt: TGCGCCAGCAGCTTGACTAGCGGGACGGGTACCTACAATGAGCAGTTCTTC

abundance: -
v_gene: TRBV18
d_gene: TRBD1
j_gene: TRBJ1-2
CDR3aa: CASSPDGQGLPYGYTF
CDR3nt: TGTGCCAGCTCACCAGACGGACAGGGGTTACCCTATGGCTACACCTTC

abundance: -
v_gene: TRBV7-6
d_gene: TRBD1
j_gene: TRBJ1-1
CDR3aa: CASSPAGQGSTNTEAFF
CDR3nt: TGTGCCAGCAGCCCCGCCGGACAGGGGTCTACGAACACTGAAGCTTTCTTT

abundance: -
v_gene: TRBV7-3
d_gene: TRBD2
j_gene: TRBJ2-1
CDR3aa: CASSSSGINYNEQFF
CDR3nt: TGTGCCAGCAGCTCCAGCGGGATCAACTACAATGAGCAGTTCTTC

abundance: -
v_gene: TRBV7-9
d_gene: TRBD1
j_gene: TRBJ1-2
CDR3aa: CASSLGQGDYGYTF
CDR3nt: TGTGCCAGCAGCTTAGGACAGGGAGACTATGGCTACACCTTC

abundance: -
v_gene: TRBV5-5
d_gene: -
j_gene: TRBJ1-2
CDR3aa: CASSLAVGPNYGYTF
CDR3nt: TGTGCCAGCAGCTTGGCTGTGGGGCCGAACTATGGCTACACCTTC

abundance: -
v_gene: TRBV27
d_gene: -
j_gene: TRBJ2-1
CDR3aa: CASSFGWEQFF
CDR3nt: TGTGCCAGCAGCTTTGGTTGGGAGCAGTTCTTC

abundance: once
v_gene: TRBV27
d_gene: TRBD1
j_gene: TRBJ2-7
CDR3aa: CASSLSTGIYEQYF
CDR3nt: TGTGCCAGCAGTTTATCGACAGGGATTTACGAGCAGTACTTC

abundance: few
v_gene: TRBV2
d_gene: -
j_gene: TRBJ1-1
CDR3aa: CASKEVNTEAFF
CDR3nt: TGTGCCAGCAAGGAGGTGAACACTGAAGCTTTCTTT

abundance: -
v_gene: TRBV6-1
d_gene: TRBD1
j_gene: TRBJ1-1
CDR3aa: CASSELGQMNTEAFF
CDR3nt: TGTGCCAGCAGTGAATTGGGACAGATGAACACTGAAGCTTTCTTT

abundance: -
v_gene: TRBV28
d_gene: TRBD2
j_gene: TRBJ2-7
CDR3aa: CASSPGLAIYEQYF
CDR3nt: TGTGCCAGCAGCCCGGGACTAGCAATCTACGAGCAGTACTTC

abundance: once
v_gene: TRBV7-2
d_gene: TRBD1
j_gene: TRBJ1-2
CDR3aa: CASSLGDRGHSYGYTF
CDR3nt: TGTGCCAGCAGCCTGGGGGACAGGGGGCACAGCTATGGCTACACCTTC

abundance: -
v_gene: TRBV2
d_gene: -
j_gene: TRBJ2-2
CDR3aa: CASSPTGGRTGELFF
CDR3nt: TGTGCCAGCAGTCCCACGGGGGGCCGGACCGGGGAGCTGTTTTTT

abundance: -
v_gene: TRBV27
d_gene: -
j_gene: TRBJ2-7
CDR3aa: CASSSGISYEQYF
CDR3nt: TGTGCCAGCAGTTCTGGCATCTCCTACGAGCAGTACTTC

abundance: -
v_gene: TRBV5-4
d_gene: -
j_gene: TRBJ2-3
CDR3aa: CASSLFGDTQYF
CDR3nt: TGTGCCAGCAGCTTGTTCGGGGATACGCAGTATTTT

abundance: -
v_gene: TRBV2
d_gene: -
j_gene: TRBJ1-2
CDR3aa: CASKGGYGYTF
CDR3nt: TGTGCCAGCAAAGGGGGCTATGGCTACACCTTC

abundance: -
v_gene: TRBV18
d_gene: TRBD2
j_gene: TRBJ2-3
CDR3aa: CASSPPERERPDTQYF
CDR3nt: TGTGCCAGCTCACCACCTGAGCGGGAAAGGCCAGATACGCAGTATTTT

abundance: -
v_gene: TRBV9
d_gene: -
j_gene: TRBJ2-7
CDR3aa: CASSPGPAIQYF
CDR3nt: TGTGCCAGCAGCCCCGGCCCCGCCATCCAGTACTTC